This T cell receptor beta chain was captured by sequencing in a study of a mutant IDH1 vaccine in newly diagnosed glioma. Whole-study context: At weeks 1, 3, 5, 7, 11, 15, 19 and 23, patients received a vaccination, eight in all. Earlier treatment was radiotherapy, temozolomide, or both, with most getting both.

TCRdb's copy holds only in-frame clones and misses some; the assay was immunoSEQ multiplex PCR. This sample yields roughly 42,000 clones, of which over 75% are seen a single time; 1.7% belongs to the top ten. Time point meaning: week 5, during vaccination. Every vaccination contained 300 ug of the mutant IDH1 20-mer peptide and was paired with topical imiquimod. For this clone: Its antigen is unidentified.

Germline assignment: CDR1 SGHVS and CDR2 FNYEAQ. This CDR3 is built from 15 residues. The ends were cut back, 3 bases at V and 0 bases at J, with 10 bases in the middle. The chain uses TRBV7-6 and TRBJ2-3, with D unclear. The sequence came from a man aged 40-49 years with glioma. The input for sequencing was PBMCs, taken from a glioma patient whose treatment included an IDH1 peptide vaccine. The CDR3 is CASSFGTPSTDTQYF. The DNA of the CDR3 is TGTGCCAGCAGCTTCGGTACCCCTAGCACAGATACGCAGTATTTT. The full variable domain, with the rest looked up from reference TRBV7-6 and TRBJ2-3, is GAGVSQSPRYKVTKRGQDVALRCDPISGHVSLYWYRQALGQGPEFLTYFNYEAQQDKSGLPNDRFSAERPEGSISTLTIQRTEQRDSAMYRCASSFGTPSTDTQYFGPGTRLTVL.